A single sample is the source of the 3 T cell receptor beta chains below, sequenced in a study of T cell repertoires in cytomegalovirus infection. Using its own MiXCR run on the reads, TCRdb lists one record per CDR3 protein. This table holds approximately 750,000 distinct CDR3 sequences, approximately 34% found once. The sample taken for sequencing was PBMCs. Receptor source: a human donor in good health (CMV status not recorded). Some clones in this sample may be carry-over from other donors' samples.

In this sample, this clonotype turned up many times. This chain connects TRBV7-2 to TRBJ1-6; 7 nucleotides align to TRBD1. This CDR3 has 16 residues. The V gene's germline CDR1 is SGHTA and CDR2 FQGNSA. V dropped 5 bases and J dropped 3; count of bases not matched to a gene: 7. The DNA for the CDR3 is TGTGCCAGCAGCAATACCCGGGACAGCTATAATTCACCCCTCCACTTT. Its translation: CASSNTRDSYNSPLHF.

The CDR3 is CASSPYAGGSRGNTIYF. DNA of the CDR3: TGTGCCAGCAGTCCATATGCGGGGGGCTCCAGAGGAAACACCATATATTTT. The chain employs TRBV28 and TRBJ1-3, with a possible D match to TRBD1 (6 bases). CDR1 is MDHEN, CDR2 SYDVKM, per germline. Trimming removed 5 bases from V and 4 bases from J, with 21 bases in between. This CDR3 comprises 17 residues. Using reference TRBV28 and TRBJ1-3 for the parts outside the CDR3, the full variable domain is DVKVTQSSRYLVKRTGEKVFLECVQDMDHENMFWYRQDPGLGLRLIYFSYDVKMKEKGDIPEGYSVSREKKERFSLILESASTNQTSMYLCASSPYAGGSRGNTIYFGEGSWLTVV.

The chain has TRBV6-1 and TRBJ2-2, with TRBD1 matching over 10 bases. The trim removed 6 bases at V and 4 bases at J, leaving 2 bases unmatched. CDR1 MNHNS and CDR2 SASEGT come from the germline V gene. The CDR3 runs to 14 residues. The CDR3, as DNA: TGTGCCAGCAGGGGGACAGGGGCCACCGGGGAGCTGTTTTTT. Encoded protein: CASRGTGATGELFF.